This T cell receptor beta chain was recorded in a study of a mutant IDH1 vaccine in newly diagnosed glioma. Background on the study: In some groups vaccination began 4-6 weeks post-radiotherapy; others received it with temozolomide. The earlier regimen, radiotherapy, temozolomide, or both, was most often both.

Time point described: week 23, last vaccination. Vaccination comprised doses that each held 300 ug of mutant IDH1 20-mer peptide, plus topical imiquimod. Each of the donors came in with new WHO grade 3 or 4 astrocytomas that were IDH1-mutant and ATRX-lost. As regards this clone: Its antigen is undetermined.

V lost 4 bases and J lost 4, with 11 bases in between. The CDR3 consists of 13 residues. The germline CDR1 and CDR2 sequences are LGHNA and YSLEER. Sequencing was performed with immunoSEQ multiplex PCR; in TCRdb, only in-frame clones are kept and a portion is missing. Altogether just over 65,000 clones are present, roughly 84% being singletons, with the ten largest covering 13%. The sequencing here drew on PBMCs, taken from a glioma patient whose treatment included an IDH1 peptide vaccine. This clonotype was obtained from a man aged 18 to 30 with glioma. This chain connects TRBV4-3 to TRBJ2-7; D tentatively fits TRBD1 or TRBD2 (5 bases each). The CDR3 DNA follows: TGCGCCAGCAGCCCGGGACCCCGATACGAGCAGTACTTC. Residues: CASSPGPRYEQYF.